This T cell receptor beta chain emerged from a study of shared clonotypes between healthy human individuals. General study results and limits: In having few donors, the study represented limited genetic and exposure-history diversity.

The authors ran the assay at deep level. Produced via immunoSEQ multiplex PCR; TCRdb's table is partial and in-frame only. This table holds around 1.9 million clones, approximately 94% found once. The CDR3 extends over 15 amino acids. CD45RO-negative cells were positively selected for CCR7, leaving out terminally differentiated effector memory CD45RA+ cells. All of the donors resided in Nashville, Tennessee, and each was a Caucasian adult. With respect to this clone: As yet, its antigen is unknown.

The sequenced sample was naive CD8+ T cells from PBMCs. V gene TRBV21-1 combines with J gene TRBJ2-4; the listed D gene, TRBD2, was not tested against the DNA. TRBV21-1 is a documented pseudogene. The sequence was obtained from a man aged 18 to 35 in good health. Some clones in this sample may be carry-over from other donors' samples. CDR3 nucleotide sequence: TGTGCCAGCAGGGAAGAGAGGATAGCCAAAAACATTCAGTACTTC. This encodes CASREERIAKNIQYF.